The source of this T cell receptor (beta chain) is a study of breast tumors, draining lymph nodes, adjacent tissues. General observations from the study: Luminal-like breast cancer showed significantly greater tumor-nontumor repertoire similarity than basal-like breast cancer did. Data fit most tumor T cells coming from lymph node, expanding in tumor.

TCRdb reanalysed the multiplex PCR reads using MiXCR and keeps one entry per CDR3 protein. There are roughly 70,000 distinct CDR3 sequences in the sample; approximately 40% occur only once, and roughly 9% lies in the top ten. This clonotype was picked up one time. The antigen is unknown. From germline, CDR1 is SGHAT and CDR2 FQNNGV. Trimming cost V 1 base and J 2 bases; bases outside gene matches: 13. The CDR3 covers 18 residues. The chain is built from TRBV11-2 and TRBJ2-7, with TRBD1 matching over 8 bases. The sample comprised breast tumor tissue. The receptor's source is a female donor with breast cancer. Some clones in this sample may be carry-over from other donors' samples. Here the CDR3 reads CASSLGGQARPITYEQYF. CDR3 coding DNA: TGTGCCAGCAGCTTAGGGGGACAGGCGCGACCTATAACCTACGAGCAGTACTTC.